Below are 23 T cell receptor beta chains sequenced from a single sample in a study of CD8 T cells in Susac syndrome. Random hexamers primed reverse transcription of about 0.5 to 1 ug RNA. MiXCR was run by TCRdb on the immunoSEQ multiplex PCR reads, yielding one entry per CDR3 protein. The data contain about 140,000 distinct CDR3 sequences, roughly 95% of them seen just once; the ten biggest clones take up approximately 0.11%. Sequenced: CD4+ T cells from PBMCs. These receptor sequences come from a human donor with multiple sclerosis.

The rearrangement uses TRBV30 and TRBJ2-7, with 11 bases identical to TRBD1. This CDR3 is 15 amino acids long. The V segment lost 0 bases and the J segment 6 bases; nucleotides outside the gene matches: 7. Germline assignment: CDR1 GTSNPN and CDR2 SVGIG (reference sequence). The CDR3 reads CAWSVGGTGGTEQYF. The CDR3 DNA is TGTGCCTGGAGTGTAGGTGGGACAGGGGGAACCGAGCAGTACTTC.

The chain joins TRBV23-1 to TRBJ2-7; D gene ambiguous. TRBV23-1 is placed among ORFs of uncertain function. V gave up 3 bases and J gave up 2 bases, with 17 bases separating them. The CDR3 sequence is 16 residues long. CDR3 sequence reads: CASSQEPDYEPYEQYF. The CDR3 nucleotides are TGCGCCAGCAGTCAGGAGCCAGATTACGAGCCCTACGAGCAGTACTTC.

The chain joins TRBV29-1 to TRBJ1-1; weak D call: TRBD1 (6 bases). V gave up 6 bases and J gave up 6 bases, with 14 bases separating them. Germline-derived CDR1 and CDR2 are SQVTM and ANQGSEA. The CDR3 runs to 12 residues. CDR3 region: CSVKQGSSEAFF. For the CDR3, the DNA is TGCAGCGTAAAACAGGGATCATCTGAAGCTTTCTTT.

The chain combines TRBV29-1 with TRBJ2-5; TRBD1 or TRBD2 may be the D gene (5 bases each). There are 11 residues in the CDR3. The ends were cut back, 3 bases at V and 7 bases at J, with 9 bases in the middle. Germline V gives CDR1 SQVTM, CDR2 ANQGSEA. CDR3 bases: TGCAGCGTTGATTATGGGGGGACCCAGTACTTC. Translated, it gives CSVDYGGTQYF.

The V call is TRBV3-1, the J call TRBJ1-6; D is uncertain. V was trimmed by 3 bases and J by 10 bases, leaving 13 bases between them. Germline V lookup: CDR1 LGHDT, CDR2 YNNKEL (reference sequence). CDR3 length: 14 amino acids. The DNA of the CDR3 is TGTGCCAGCAGCCATCTAGGGTTCGGGTCACCCCTCCACTTT. Protein product: CASSHLGFGSPLHF.

The chain couples TRBV18 to TRBJ1-6; TRBD1 is a possible D gene (6 bases). The CDR3 contains 13 residues. The germline gives CDR1 KGHSH, CDR2 LQKENI. The V gene lost 2 bases and the J gene lost 10 bases, with 9 bases spanning the gap. As DNA, the CDR3 is TGTGCCAGCTCACCAGCGGACAGCTCACCCCTCCACTTT. It yields the protein CASSPADSSPLHF.

The rearrangement links TRBV6-1 to TRBJ2-3; D might be TRBD2 (6 bases). This CDR3 has 13 residues. The V end was cut by 1 base, the J end by 5 bases, with 7 bases between. Germline V gene lookup returns CDR1 MNHNS and CDR2 SASEGT. CDR3 coding DNA: TGTGCCAGCAGTGAAGTCGGGAGAGATACGCAGTATTTT. It is translated as CASSEVGRDTQYF.

J is TRBJ2-2 and V is TRBV12-5, with 7 bases matching TRBD1. With V trimmed by 1 base and J by 4 bases, 3 bases remained unmatched. The CDR3 spans 15 residues. The germline CDR1 and CDR2 sequences are LGHNT and FRNRAP. The CDR3 sequence: CASGLGQGRTGELFF. CDR3 DNA sequence: TGTGCTAGTGGTTTGGGACAGGGTCGCACCGGGGAGCTGTTTTTT.

The V gene is TRBV14, the J gene TRBJ2-1; D not certain. There are 16 residues in the CDR3. The germline V and J ends were trimmed by 0 bases and 2 bases, with 11 bases remaining between them. Germline lookup yields CDR1 SGHDN and CDR2 FVKESK. This CDR3 reads CASSQEGTRTYNEQFF. Here the CDR3 DNA reads TGTGCCAGCAGCCAAGAGGGTACCCGGACCTACAATGAGCAGTTCTTC. Full variable domain (rest looked up from reference TRBV14 and TRBJ2-1): EAGVTQFPSHSVIEKGQTVTLRCDPISGHDNLYWYRRVMGKEIKFLLHFVKESKQDESGMPNNRFLAERTGGTYSTLKVQPAELEDSGVYFCASSQEGTRTYNEQFFGPGTRLTVL.

The gene calls are TRBV12-3 or TRBV12-4 and TRBJ2-5, with D possibly TRBD2 on 5 matching bases. Deletions cut 5 bases from V and 5 bases from J, with 15 bases between. This CDR3 is built from 14 residues. This CDR3 reads CASSNHLARETQYF. The CDR3 DNA reads TGTGCCAGCAGTAACCATCTAGCTCGGGAGACCCAGTACTTC.

This clonotype has a single count. The chain combines TRBV5-4 with TRBJ1-2; a weak D match, TRBD1 (5 bases). With 4 bases removed from V and 0 bases from J, the gap between germline ends came to 10 bases. This CDR3 region has 14 residues. Per the germline V gene, CDR1 is SGHNT and CDR2 is YYREEE (reference sequence). This CDR3 reads CASSAGGANYGYTF. CDR3 coding DNA: TGTGCCAGCAGCGCCGGAGGGGCTAACTATGGCTACACCTTC.

This chain joins TRBV14 and TRBJ1-4; D is ambiguous. Germline V CDR1 and CDR2: SGHDN, FVKESK. Trimming took off 4 bases at V and 7 bases at J, with 10 bases between the two ends. This CDR3 spans 13 amino acids. CDR3 in DNA: TGTGCCAGCAGCCTTAGACGCGGTGAAAAACTGTTTTTT. Translated: CASSLRRGEKLFF.

This clonotype appeared a few times. This chain joins TRBV7-2 and TRBJ1-6; 9 nucleotides line up with TRBD1. Unmatched junction bases numbered 6, after V lost 2 bases and J lost 7 bases. The CDR3 extends over 16 amino acids. Germline CDR1 SGHTA, CDR2 FQGNSA. The CDR3 loop is CASSLTMTGGNSPLHF. In DNA form, the CDR3 reads TGTGCCAGCAGCTTAACGATGACAGGGGGAAATTCACCCCTCCACTTT. Based on the CDR3 plus reference TRBV7-2 and TRBJ1-6, the full variable domain is GAGVSQSPSNKVTEKGKDVELRCDPISGHTALYWYRQSLGQGLEFLIYFQGNSAPDKSGLPSDRFSAERTGGSVSTLTIQRTQQEDSAVYLCASSLTMTGGNSPLHFGNGTRLTVT.

The chain has TRBV18 and TRBJ1-1; D perhaps matches TRBD1 (5 bases). CDR3 length equals 14 residues. The germline CDR1 and CDR2 sequences are KGHSH and LQKENI. V lost 2 bases, J lost 1 base, and 8 bases lay in between. This CDR3 is CASSPIGANTEAFF. CDR3 sequence (DNA): TGTGCCAGCTCACCAATCGGGGCGAACACTGAAGCTTTCTTT.

This chain links TRBV24-1 with TRBJ2-1; tentatively, D is TRBD1 or TRBD2 (6 bases each). V was cut by 2 bases and J by 7 bases, with 14 bases left in between. Germline V gene data show CDR1 as KGHDR and CDR2 as SFDVKD. The CDR3 runs 15 residues. CDR3 in amino acids: CATSDYLGGQNEQFF. The DNA of the CDR3 is TGTGCCACCAGTGATTACCTAGGGGGGCAGAATGAGCAGTTCTTC.

The chain uses TRBV27 and TRBJ2-3; the match to TRBD2 covers 9 bases. The V gene end was trimmed by 7 bases and the J gene end by 5 bases; junction bases not matched to a gene: 7. In germline, CDR1 is MNHEY, CDR2 SMNVEV (reference sequence). This CDR3 spans 14 amino acids. The CDR3 loop reads CASNGGRAGDTQYF. CDR3 DNA: TGTGCCAGCAACGGCGGGAGGGCCGGAGATACGCAGTATTTT.

This clonotype was recorded only once. This chain joins TRBV3-1 and TRBJ2-3; D might be TRBD1 (6 bases). The CDR3 is 15 amino acids. Looked up from germline, CDR1 is LGHDT and CDR2 is YNNKEL (reference sequence). Trimming shortened V by 3 bases and J by 1 base, and 11 bases separated the two germline ends. The CDR3 region has the DNA TGTGCCAGCAGCCAGGACAGCATCGGCACAGATACGCAGTATTTT. It is translated as CASSQDSIGTDTQYF.

The chain has TRBV3-1 and TRBJ2-1, with 7 bases fitting TRBD2. Germline CDR1 and CDR2: LGHDT and YNNKEL (reference sequence). Unmatched junction bases numbered 6, after V lost 0 bases and J lost 4 bases. This CDR3 contains 16 residues. The CDR3 sequence is CASSQDLTSAYNEQFF. DNA for the CDR3: TGTGCCAGCAGCCAAGATCTTACTAGCGCATACAATGAGCAGTTCTTC.

The CDR3 DNA sequence: TGCGCCAGCGCGGCCGGACTAGCGGGGGCCTACGAGCAGTACTTC. This encodes CASAAGLAGAYEQYF. This chain joins TRBV4-3 and TRBJ2-7; 13 bases map to TRBD2. Germline loops: CDR1 LGHNA, CDR2 YSLEER. V shed 8 bases and J 2 bases; nucleotides not matched to a gene: 6. The CDR3 runs to 15 residues.

CDR3 coding DNA: TGTGCCAGCAGCCAGAGAACCCTATCCTACGAGCAGTACTTC. Protein product: CASSQRTLSYEQYF. The chain is built from TRBV3-1 and TRBJ2-7; no clear D. The CDR3 sequence is 14 residues long. V was pared by 3 bases and J by 1 base, with 10 bases between. The germline gives CDR1 LGHDT, CDR2 YNNKEL (reference sequence).

This chain connects TRBV29-1 to TRBJ1-2; no definite D call. The CDR3 extends over 15 amino acids. V was shortened by 4 bases and J by 4 bases, with 19 bases between the two germline ends. Germline V gene lookup returns CDR1 SQVTM and CDR2 ANQGSEA. For the CDR3, the DNA is TGCAGCGTTGTAACCGTACTACCTGGTGGCTATGGCTACACCTTC. It translates to CSVVTVLPGGYGYTF.

The chain has TRBV6-5 and TRBJ2-1, with 8 positions matching TRBD2. Germline assignment: CDR1 MNHEY and CDR2 SVGAGI. Trimming cost V 6 bases and J 5 bases; bases outside gene matches: 9. The CDR3 is 15 amino acids. CDR3 region: CASRSGTRNNNEQFF. The CDR3 bases are TGTGCCAGCAGGTCCGGGACTAGAAATAACAATGAGCAGTTCTTC.

This clonotype was seen a handful of times. The chain employs TRBV27 and TRBJ2-3; D is ambiguous. V lost 4 bases and J 1 base, leaving 3 bases between the germline ends. This CDR3 spans 12 amino acids. The germline V gene has CDR1 MNHEY and CDR2 SMNVEV (reference sequence). As DNA, the CDR3 is TGTGCCAGCAGTTCCGGCACAGATACGCAGTATTTT. This translates into CASSSGTDTQYF.